The rows below give T cell receptor beta chains drawn from one sample of a study of Ad26.COV2.S vaccination and SARS-CoV-2 variants. Measured with immunoSEQ multiplex PCR; TCRdb has only the in-frame clones, and not every one. The table includes hundreds of thousands of clones, around 90% detected once. The source material was peripheral blood, sampled in a trial of Ad26.COV2.S vaccine versus placebo. Source of these receptors: a person between 18 and 60 years old who received the Ad26.COV2.S COVID-19 vaccine or a placebo. CDR3s include the opening cysteine and the closing phenylalanine or tryptophan. D genes are given only for firm matches. Not every row has a clone size; where given, it reads once, few, many or a size class.

abundance	j_gene	d_gene	v_gene	CDR3aa	CDR3nt
NA	TRBJ1-4	NA	TRBV18	CASSPRVANEKLFF	TGTGCCAGCTCACCAAGGGTAGCTAATGAAAAACTGTTTTTT
NA	TRBJ1-2	NA	TRBV29-1	CSVFLSPSGYTF	TGCAGCGTTTTTCTCTCCCCTTCCGGCTACACCTTC
NA	TRBJ2-5	TRBD2	TRBV2	CASRLLAGETQYF	TGTGCCAGCAGACTACTAGCGGGAGAGACCCAGTACTTC
NA	TRBJ2-7	TRBD1	TRBV4-1	CASSPYKRQGTYEQYF	TGCGCCAGCAGCCCTTACAAGAGACAGGGGACCTACGAGCAGTACTTC
NA	TRBJ1-2	TRBD1	TRBV27	CASSLTGEFYGYTF	TGTGCCAGCAGCCTGACAGGGGAATTCTATGGCTACACCTTC
NA	TRBJ2-2	TRBD2	TRBV19	CASSPPSRTSGTTGELFF	TGTGCCAGTAGTCCACCCTCCCGGACTAGCGGGACCACCGGGGAGCTGTTTTTT
NA	TRBJ1-3	TRBD1	TRBV5-8	CASSPTGSGGNTIYF	TGTGCCAGCAGCCCGACAGGGTCGGGCGGAAACACCATATATTTT
NA	TRBJ2-1	NA	TRBV20-1	CSVTPRDEQFF	TGCAGTGTCACACCCCGGGATGAGCAGTTCTTC
NA	TRBJ2-1	TRBD2	TRBV7-9	CASSSRTSATYNEQFF	TGTGCCAGCAGCTCCCGGACTAGCGCCACCTACAATGAGCAGTTCTTC
NA	TRBJ2-5	NA	TRBV6-2/TRBV6-3	CASSYSPETQYF	TGTGCCAGCAGTTACTCGCCAGAGACCCAGTACTTC
few	TRBJ2-4	NA	TRBV7-3	CASSLGGGKSDIQYF	TGTGCCAGCAGCTTAGGTGGCGGGAAATCGGACATTCAGTACTTC
NA	TRBJ2-2	NA	TRBV6-1	CASSEMGNTGELFF	TGTGCCAGCAGTGAAATGGGGAACACCGGGGAGCTGTTTTTT
NA	TRBJ2-7	NA	TRBV6-2/TRBV6-3	CASSYSRQSSTSYEQYF	TGTGCCAGCAGTTACTCGCGACAGTCCTCCACCTCCTACGAGCAGTACTTC
NA	TRBJ1-1	TRBD1	TRBV14	CATPTPGQGFLNTEAFF	TGTGCCACCCCAACCCCGGGACAGGGTTTTCTGAACACTGAAGCTTTCTTT
once	TRBJ2-5	NA	TRBV19	CASSIDLGGGRGQETQYF	TGTGCCAGTAGTATAGATTTGGGGGGTGGACGGGGACAAGAGACCCAGTACTTC
NA	TRBJ2-2	TRBD2	TRBV19	CASRVAGRGNTGELFF	TGTGCCAGTAGAGTAGCGGGAAGGGGGAACACCGGGGAGCTGTTTTTT
NA	TRBJ2-2	NA	TRBV12-3/TRBV12-4	CASSYTGTGELFF	TGTGCCAGCAGCTACACGGGGACCGGGGAGCTGTTTTTT
many	TRBJ2-7	TRBD2	TRBV6-6	CASSPRLAGEDEQYF	TGTGCCAGCAGTCCAAGACTAGCGGGAGAAGACGAGCAGTACTTC
NA	TRBJ2-4	TRBD1	TRBV12-3/TRBV12-4	CASSSAGTGGRYF	TGTGCCAGCAGTTCGGCCGGGACAGGGGGCCGGTACTTC
NA	TRBJ2-7	NA	TRBV6-2/TRBV6-3	CASSYRNYEQYF	TGTGCCAGCAGTTACCGGAACTACGAGCAGTACTTC
few	TRBJ2-5	TRBD2	TRBV7-3	CASSLSGLAGQETQYF	TGTGCCAGCAGCCTGTCGGGACTAGCGGGACAAGAGACCCAGTACTTC
once	TRBJ2-4	NA	TRBV6-1	CASSETLTNIQYF	TGTGCCAGCAGTGAAACACTTACGAACATTCAGTACTTC
NA	TRBJ1-6	TRBD1	TRBV7-9	CASSSDQGANSPLHF	TGTGCCAGCAGCTCCGACCAGGGGGCTAATTCACCCCTCCACTTT
NA	TRBJ2-7	TRBD1	TRBV30	CAWTGTGSPYEQYF	TGTGCCTGGACCGGGACAGGGTCACCCTACGAGCAGTACTTC
NA	TRBJ2-5	NA	TRBV5-6	CASSPMGSGPLQETQYF	TGTGCCAGCAGCCCGATGGGTAGCGGACCCCTCCAAGAGACCCAGTACTTC
NA	TRBJ2-3	TRBD2	TRBV20-1	CSASGPVKREGRWPDTQYF	TGCAGTGCTAGTGGCCCGGTTAAGCGGGAGGGCCGGTGGCCAGATACGCAGTATTTT
NA	TRBJ2-7	TRBD2	TRBV28	CASRISGSLSYEQYF	TGTGCCAGCAGGATTAGCGGGTCACTATCCTACGAGCAGTACTTC
NA	TRBJ2-1	NA	TRBV6-5	CASRQDSPYNEQFF	TGTGCCAGCAGGCAGGACAGTCCCTACAATGAGCAGTTCTTC
NA	TRBJ1-2	TRBD1	TRBV5-4	CASSISGTGYGYTF	TGTGCCAGCAGCATCTCCGGGACAGGGTATGGCTACACCTTC
NA	TRBJ2-7	NA	TRBV11-3	CASSPWEPSKSYEQYF	TGTGCCAGCAGCCCTTGGGAGCCCAGCAAATCCTACGAGCAGTACTTC
NA	TRBJ1-2	NA	TRBV20-1	CSAARGLDYTF	TGCAGTGCTGCCCGGGGCTTGGACTACACTTTC
NA	TRBJ2-1	TRBD2	TRBV7-9	CASSPRGTSGSNEQFF	TGTGCCAGCAGCCCGAGGGGGACTAGCGGGAGTAATGAGCAGTTCTTC
NA	TRBJ1-6	NA	TRBV28	CASTLRQVNNSPLHF	TGTGCCAGCACCCTTAGACAGGTAAATAATTCACCCCTCCACTTT
NA	TRBJ2-3	NA	TRBV19	CASSIRRRVITSTDTQYF	TGTGCCAGTAGTATAAGGAGGCGAGTGATTACTAGCACAGATACGCAGTATTTT
NA	TRBJ2-5	NA	TRBV5-1	CASSEEGLETQYF	TGCGCCAGCAGCGAAGAGGGGCTAGAGACCCAGTACTTC